These 28 T cell receptor beta chains were all obtained from the same sample, sequenced in a study of blood T cell repertoires in COVID-19. Repertoires were generated with immunoSEQ multiplex PCR, while TCRdb's copy carries only in-frame clones and drops some. This table holds around 160,000 clones, roughly nine tenths found once. The sequencing sample was made of peripheral blood. All receptors derive from a man in his sixties with acute or convalescent COVID-19.

This clone was counted a single time. The same CDR3 also results from other DNA sequences found in this sample. J is TRBJ1-6 and V is TRBV2, with 7 bases lining up with TRBD1. V shed 2 bases and J 7 bases; nucleotides not matched to a gene: 5. The CDR3 has 15 amino acids. Germline lookup yields CDR1 SNHLY and CDR2 FYNNEI. The CDR3 sequence: CASSERGQINSPLHF. Written as DNA, the CDR3 is TGTGCCAGCAGTGAAAGGGGACAGATAAATTCACCCCTCCACTTT.

The chain has TRBV7-9 and TRBJ1-1, with a weak D call TRBD1 (6 bases). The germline gives CDR1 SEHNR, CDR2 FQNEAQ (reference sequence). CDR3 length: 15 amino acids. V lost 5 bases, J lost 0 bases, and 13 bases lay in between. The CDR3 region is CASSVPGQMNTEAFF. In DNA form, the CDR3 reads TGTGCCAGCAGCGTTCCGGGACAAATGAACACTGAAGCTTTCTTT.

The chain couples TRBV14 to TRBJ1-1, with a weak D call TRBD1 (6 bases). V gave up 8 bases and J gave up 0 bases, with 10 bases separating them. The CDR3 consists of 13 residues. Germline V CDR1 and CDR2: SGHDN, FVKESK. The CDR3 DNA is TGTGCCAGCCAGGACAGCATGAACACTGAAGCTTTCTTT. This sequence encodes CASQDSMNTEAFF.

The genes are TRBV18 and TRBJ2-2; D might be TRBD1 (6 bases). The V gene's germline CDR1 is KGHSH and CDR2 LQKENI. Trimming stripped 6 bases from V and 0 bases from J, with 14 bases between. The CDR3 runs 16 residues. DNA of the CDR3: TGTGCCAGCTCGCTACTACAGGGATCGAACACCGGGGAGCTGTTTTTT. Amino acids: CASSLLQGSNTGELFF. Full variable domain (missing parts from reference TRBV18 and TRBJ2-2): NAGVMQNPRHLVRRRGQEARLRCSPMKGHSHVYWYRQLPEEGLKFMVYLQKENIIDESGMPKERFSAEFPKEGPSILRIQQVVRGDSAAYFCASSLLQGSNTGELFFGEGSRLTVL.

CDR3 protein: CASSGSQQGDYNEQFF. CDR3 sequence (DNA): TGTGCCAGCAGCGGTTCTCAACAGGGGGATTACAATGAGCAGTTCTTC. This chain links TRBV7-2 with TRBJ2-1; 8 bases map to TRBD1. Germline V CDR1 and CDR2: SGHTA, FQGNSA. This CDR3 comprises 16 residues. V shed 5 bases and J 4 bases; nucleotides not matched to a gene: 10.

The sample holds a few counts of this clone. The chain joins TRBV5-6 to TRBJ1-2; TRBD1 aligns across 11 bases. From germline, CDR1 is SGHDT and CDR2 YYEEEE. V lost 5 bases to trimming and J lost 8 bases; unmatched junction nucleotides: 8. The CDR3 length is 14 residues. CDR3 residues: CASRYGQGAGGYTF. The CDR3 nucleotides are TGTGCCAGCAGATATGGACAGGGGGCTGGGGGCTACACCTTC. The entire variable domain, with the rest obtained from reference TRBV5-6 and TRBJ1-2, is as follows: DAGVTQSPTHLIKTRGQQVTLRCSPKSGHDTVSWYQQALGQGPQFIFQYYEEEERQRGNFPDRFSGHQFPNYSSELNVNALLLGDSALYLCASRYGQGAGGYTFGSGTRLTVV.

The genes are TRBV10-3 and TRBJ1-2, with unresolved D. The V end was cut by 2 bases, the J end by 7 bases, with 8 bases between. The CDR3 loop spans 12 amino acids. Germline CDR1 and CDR2: ENHRY and SYGVKD. The CDR3 sequence is CAISESQVGYTF. The DNA for the CDR3 is TGTGCCATCAGTGAGAGCCAGGTTGGCTACACCTTC.

The rearrangement links TRBV10-2 to TRBJ1-5; 8 bases are a match to TRBD1. The V gene end was trimmed by 6 bases and the J gene end by 7 bases; junction bases not matched to a gene: 5. CDR1 and CDR2 from the germline V gene are WSHSY and SAAADI. This CDR3 is 13 amino acids long. The DNA of the CDR3 is TGCGCCAGCAGCCTTGGACAGGGCCAGCCCCAGCATTTT. Residues: CASSLGQGQPQHF.

The chain recombines TRBV5-1 with TRBJ2-1; 12 positions agree with TRBD2. Germline V gene data show CDR1 as SGHRS and CDR2 as YFSETQ. The CDR3 covers 19 residues. Trimming cost V 1 base and J 1 base; bases outside gene matches: 9. Here the CDR3 reads CASSLFSSGGVISYNEQFF. The CDR3 region has the DNA TGCGCCAGCAGCTTGTTTTCTAGCGGGGGGGTTATTTCCTACAATGAGCAGTTCTTC.

V usage is TRBV19 and J usage is TRBJ2-3, with TRBD2 identical over 11 bases. Looked up from germline, CDR1 is LNHDA and CDR2 is SQIVND (reference sequence). Trimming cost V 5 bases and J 6 bases; bases outside gene matches: 13. This CDR3 contains 17 residues. DNA for the CDR3: TGTGCCAGTAGTGTCCACTCTAGCGGGGGGCGAAGGGATACGCAGTATTTT. Encoded protein: CASSVHSSGGRRDTQYF.

The rearrangement links TRBV7-9 to TRBJ1-4; a weak D match, TRBD1 (5 bases). V gave up 7 bases and J gave up 8 bases, with 17 bases separating them. This CDR3 region has 14 residues. Germline CDR1 reads SEHNR; CDR2 reads FQNEAQ (reference sequence). Written as DNA, the CDR3 is TGTGCCAGCACCATGGGGCAGGCGAGCGAAAAACTGTTTTTT. The encoded protein is CASTMGQASEKLFF.

The J gene is TRBJ1-5, the V gene TRBV5-1; perhaps TRBD1 as D (5 bases). The CDR3 spans 15 residues. V lost 4 bases, J lost 4 bases, and 15 bases lay in between. Per germline, CDR1 SGHRS and CDR2 YFSETQ. The CDR3 DNA follows: TGCGCCAGCAGCGCCGGGACTGGGCTGAATCAGCCCCAGCATTTT. Residues: CASSAGTGLNQPQHF.

This chain uses TRBV5-1 with TRBJ2-7; 12 positions agree with TRBD2. This CDR3 is 15 amino acids long. With V trimmed by 4 bases and J by 5 bases, 7 bases remained unmatched. The germline V gene has CDR1 SGHRS and CDR2 YFSETQ. CDR3 amino acids: CASSPASGGAHEQYF. The CDR3 DNA is TGCGCCAGCAGCCCCGCTAGCGGGGGGGCCCACGAGCAGTACTTC.

The genes are TRBV5-1 and TRBJ1-1, with TRBD1 as a possible D gene (5 bases). Germline V gene sequence: CDR1 SGHRS, CDR2 YFSETQ. V lost 4 bases and J lost 6, with 13 bases in between. The CDR3 has 13 residues. The CDR3 here is CASSPGRGAEAFF. The CDR3 DNA sequence: TGCGCCAGCAGCCCGGGGCGGGGGGCTGAAGCTTTCTTT.

This chain links TRBV9 with TRBJ2-2; TRBD1 agrees at 7 bases. Germline CDR1 SGDLS, CDR2 YYNGEE. The length of the CDR3 is 15 residues. Trimming at V came to 4 bases and at J to 1 base, leaving 4 bases not matched to a gene. This CDR3 is CASSFTGVNTGELFF. As DNA, the CDR3 is TGTGCCAGCAGCTTCACAGGGGTGAACACCGGGGAGCTGTTTTTT. Full variable domain (rest looked up from reference TRBV9 and TRBJ2-2): DSGVTQTPKHLITATGQRVTLRCSPRSGDLSVYWYQQSLDQGLQFLIQYYNGEERAKGNILERFSAQQFPDLHSELNLSSLELGDSALYFCASSFTGVNTGELFFGEGSRLTVL.

V and J are TRBV6-2 or TRBV6-3 and TRBJ1-5; TRBD1 aligns across 7 bases. J was trimmed by 1 base and V by 0 bases; bases with no gene match: 6. From germline, CDR1 is MNHEY and CDR2 SVGEGT. CDR3 length equals 17 residues. The CDR3 reads CASSYSNRGGSNQPQHF. The CDR3 coding sequence is TGTGCCAGCAGTTACTCCAACAGGGGCGGCAGCAATCAGCCCCAGCATTTT.

The CDR3 spells CASSLGTLYEQYF. For the CDR3, the DNA is TGTGCCAGCAGCTTGGGGACACTCTACGAGCAGTACTTC. The chain combines TRBV7-2 with TRBJ2-7, with D tentatively TRBD1 (6 bases). The V and J ends lost 3 bases and 3 bases respectively, with 9 bases between them. The CDR3 loop spans 13 amino acids. Looked up from germline, CDR1 is SGHTA and CDR2 is FQGNSA.

V gene TRBV2 combines with J gene TRBJ1-6; D is possibly TRBD1 (5 bases). CDR1 is SNHLY, CDR2 FYNNEI, per germline. The CDR3 runs 15 residues. The germline V and J ends were trimmed by 4 bases and 7 bases, with 14 bases remaining between them. Here the CDR3 reads CASSAAGLENSPLHF. For the CDR3, the DNA is TGTGCCAGCAGTGCGGCGGGGCTAGAGAATTCACCCCTCCACTTT.

The V gene is TRBV11-2, the J gene TRBJ1-6, with D perhaps matching TRBD1 (5 bases). The germline V gene has CDR1 SGHAT and CDR2 FQNNGV. Trimming stripped 3 bases from V and 4 bases from J, with 16 bases between. The CDR3 length is 17 residues. CDR3 sequence (DNA): TGTGCCAGCAGCTTGGGGGGTGGCGGGACTTATAATTCACCCCTCCACTTT. Its translation is CASSLGGGGTYNSPLHF.

This chain links TRBV18 with TRBJ2-7, with 10 bases that match TRBD1. V trimming: 4 bases; J trimming: 4 bases; junction bases outside the gene matches: 4. CDR3 length: 14 residues. Per the germline V gene, CDR1 is KGHSH and CDR2 is LQKENI. CDR3 bases: TGTGCCAGCTCACTGGGACAGGGGATGTACGAGCAGTACTTC. Translating gives CASSLGQGMYEQYF. Based on the CDR3 plus reference TRBV18 and TRBJ2-7, the full variable domain is NAGVMQNPRHLVRRRGQEARLRCSPMKGHSHVYWYRQLPEEGLKFMVYLQKENIIDESGMPKERFSAEFPKEGPSILRIQQVVRGDSAAYFCASSLGQGMYEQYFGPGTRLTVT.

V usage is TRBV7-2 and J usage is TRBJ2-5; the match to TRBD1 covers 8 bases. Germline CDR1 reads SGHTA; CDR2 reads FQGNSA. Losses at the gene ends were 3 bases for V and 4 bases for J; bases not matched to a gene: 10. CDR3 length: 16 amino acids. Written as DNA, the CDR3 is TGTGCCAGCAGCTTTTTAAGGACAGGGACGGGAGAGACCCAGTACTTC. This gives the protein CASSFLRTGTGETQYF.

This clone was detected only a few times. V is TRBV18 and J is TRBJ2-7, with 8 bases lining up with TRBD1. CDR1 KGHSH and CDR2 LQKENI come from the germline V gene. J gave up 7 bases and V 6 bases, and 17 bases lay outside the gene matches. CDR3 size: 16 residues. The CDR3 sequence: CASSQNPPQGAREQYF. The CDR3 DNA sequence: TGTGCCAGCTCGCAGAATCCCCCGCAGGGGGCAAGGGAGCAGTACTTC.

The J gene is TRBJ1-1, the V gene TRBV11-2, with D uncertain. V lost 5 bases, J lost 6 bases, and 13 bases lay in between. Germline V gives CDR1 SGHAT, CDR2 FQNNGV. This CDR3 region has 13 residues. For the CDR3, the DNA is TGTGCCAGCAGCCCAGCGAGGTTCGCTGAAGCTTTCTTT. Translated, it gives CASSPARFAEAFF.

A single count supports this clone. This rearrangement joins TRBV7-9 to TRBJ2-5, with a tentative D call TRBD1 (6 bases). The V end was cut by 6 bases, the J end by 2 bases, with 16 bases between. The length of the CDR3 is 15 residues. In germline, CDR1 is SEHNR, CDR2 FQNEAQ (reference sequence). The CDR3 loop reads CASSPDRMSQETQYF. CDR3 sequence (DNA): TGTGCCAGCAGTCCGGACAGAATGTCACAAGAGACCCAGTACTTC.

The chain recombines TRBV18 with TRBJ2-5, with 9 bases fitting TRBD2. In germline, CDR1 is KGHSH, CDR2 LQKENI. The CDR3 covers 16 residues. Trimming at V came to 2 bases and at J to 3 bases, leaving 7 bases not matched to a gene. In DNA, the CDR3 is TGTGCCAGCTCACCAAACCGTGGCGGGAGGGAAGAGACCCAGTACTTC. Translating gives CASSPNRGGREETQYF.

On this clone itself: Other DNA sequences in this sample translate to the same CDR3. The chain recombines TRBV7-2 with TRBJ2-7; 12 positions match TRBD1. V lost 0 bases, J lost 6 bases, and 3 bases stayed unmatched. The CDR3 has 15 amino acids. Germline CDR1 reads SGHTA; CDR2 reads FQGNSA. CDR3 sequence reads: CASSLAGQGASEQYF. The CDR3 coding sequence is TGTGCCAGCAGCTTAGCGGGACAGGGGGCGTCCGAGCAGTACTTC.

This chain links TRBV7-9 with TRBJ1-3; weak D call: TRBD1 (6 bases). Germline V lookup: CDR1 SEHNR, CDR2 FQNEAQ (reference sequence). The V end lost 3 bases, the J end lost 0 bases, and 12 bases lay between the germline ends. The CDR3 is 16 residues long. The CDR3 region has the DNA TGTGCCAGCAGCTTGACCAAGGACAGCTCTGGAAACACCATATATTTT. This gives the protein CASSLTKDSSGNTIYF.

V usage is TRBV19 and J usage is TRBJ2-7; no firm D call. Trimming left V 4 bases short and J 0 bases short, with 13 bases between. The CDR3 extends over 15 amino acids. The germline V gene has CDR1 LNHDA and CDR2 SQIVND (reference sequence). CDR3 sequence (DNA): TGTGCCAGTAGTACCATCGGCGGATTCTCCTACGAGCAGTACTTC. This gives the protein CASSTIGGFSYEQYF.